Presented here are 12 T cell receptor beta chains from one specimen sequenced in a study of T cell responses to AZD1222 COVID-19 vaccine. The protocol was immunoSEQ multiplex PCR, while the TCRdb copy is restricted to in-frame clones and leaves out a portion. The data contain about 81,000 clones, 92% of them singletons. Material: peripheral blood, obtained on day 0 of AZD1222 vaccination. The receptors shown here come from an adult in good health.

This chain joins TRBV10-3 and TRBJ1-1; D is perhaps TRBD1 (5 bases). The germline V gene encodes CDR1 ENHRY and CDR2 SYGVKD. V shed 2 bases and J shed 0 bases, with 13 bases lying between them. The CDR3 has 16 amino acids. CDR3 amino acids: CAISEEKTDLNTEAFF. The CDR3 region has the DNA TGTGCCATCAGTGAGGAGAAGACAGACTTGAACACTGAAGCTTTCTTT.

The CDR3 is CASSQEGDGETQYF. The CDR3 DNA reads TGCGCCAGCAGCCAAGAGGGGGACGGGGAGACCCAGTACTTC. This chain joins TRBV4-1 and TRBJ2-5, with D perhaps matching TRBD1 or TRBD2 (5 bases each). The germline V gene has CDR1 MGHRA and CDR2 YSYEKL. V was pared by 0 bases and J by 5 bases, with 10 bases between. This CDR3 contains 14 residues.

The chain employs TRBV7-2 and TRBJ2-7, with a tentative D call TRBD2 (5 bases). V was shortened by 4 bases and J by 3 bases, with 16 bases between the two germline ends. The CDR3 has 15 residues. In germline, CDR1 is SGHTA, CDR2 FQGNSA. The CDR3 nucleotides are TGTGCCAGCAGCTCCTCCTTAGCGACAAACTACGAGCAGTACTTC. Protein sequence: CASSSSLATNYEQYF.

The V call is TRBV27, the J call TRBJ1-2; D is unresolved. Germline lookup yields CDR1 MNHEY and CDR2 SMNVEV (reference sequence). The CDR3 length is 14 residues. V shed 5 bases and J shed 8 bases, with 18 bases lying between them. CDR3 bases: TGTGCCAGCAGTATCAGACCCAGCGGTCCGGGCTACACCTTC. This translates into CASSIRPSGPGYTF.

This clone has just one count. The chain employs TRBV28 and TRBJ2-5, with D possibly called TRBD1 or TRBD2 (5 bases each). The V gene's germline CDR1 is MDHEN and CDR2 SYDVKM. The CDR3 is 15 residues long. The V end lost 8 bases, the J end lost 2 bases, and 18 bases lay between the germline ends. This CDR3 is CASGWAGRGQETQYF. CDR3 nucleotides: TGTGCCAGCGGTTGGGCAGGGAGAGGACAAGAGACCCAGTACTTC.

The chain couples TRBV14 to TRBJ2-3, with 10 positions matching TRBD2. V dropped 5 bases and J dropped 1; count of bases not matched to a gene: 6. Germline V gene data show CDR1 as SGHDN and CDR2 as FVKESK. There are 16 residues in the CDR3. The CDR3 loop is CASSLVAGGRTDTQYF. The CDR3, as DNA: TGTGCCAGCAGCTTGGTAGCGGGGGGCCGCACAGATACGCAGTATTTT. The variable domain in full, completed from reference TRBV14 and TRBJ2-3, reads EAGVTQFPSHSVIEKGQTVTLRCDPISGHDNLYWYRRVMGKEIKFLLHFVKESKQDESGMPNNRFLAERTGGTYSTLKVQPAELEDSGVYFCASSLVAGGRTDTQYFGPGTRLTVL.

This chain links TRBV5-1 with TRBJ2-7; 8 nucleotides line up with TRBD2. The CDR3 is 16 amino acids. In germline, CDR1 is SGHRS, CDR2 YFSETQ. The ends lost 4 bases at V and 0 bases at J; junction bases unmatched: 9. The CDR3 DNA sequence: TGCGCCAGCAGCGGAACCGGGACTAGTCCCTCCTACGAGCAGTACTTC. Protein sequence: CASSGTGTSPSYEQYF.

The chain couples TRBV6-2 or TRBV6-3 to TRBJ2-1; TRBD2 aligns across 8 bases. The CDR3 runs to 15 residues. The germline gives CDR1 MNHEY, CDR2 SVGEGT. V lost 4 bases and J lost 7; bases outside the gene matches: 9. CDR3 nucleotide sequence: TGTGCCAGCAGTTCGGGACTAGATGGGTCGAATGAGCAGTTCTTC. Translating gives CASSSGLDGSNEQFF.

This chain links TRBV4-2 with TRBJ2-5; D is perhaps TRBD1 (6 bases). Trimming pared 7 bases from V and 5 bases from J, leaving 14 bases between. CDR3 length: 13 amino acids. CDR1 and CDR2 from the germline V gene are LGHNA and YNFKEQ. The CDR3 is CASTGPQGETQYF. Here the CDR3 DNA reads TGTGCCAGCACCGGACCTCAGGGGGAGACCCAGTACTTC.

The rearrangement joins TRBV3-1 (or the pseudogene TRBV3-2) to TRBJ2-7; 9 nucleotides agree with TRBD2. Germline trimming cut 1 base from V and 2 bases from J; bases unmatched to any gene: 3. Germline-derived CDR1 and CDR2 are LGHDT and YNNKEL (reference sequence). The CDR3 has 15 amino acids. The CDR3 here is CASSQGTSATYEQYF. DNA of the CDR3: TGTGCCAGCAGCCAAGGGACTAGCGCCACCTACGAGCAGTACTTC.

The chain combines TRBV28 with TRBJ1-3; weak D call: TRBD1 (5 bases). V lost 5 bases and J lost 4, with 12 bases in between. CDR1 is MDHEN and CDR2 is SYDVKM in the germline V gene. This CDR3 contains 14 residues. The CDR3 region is CASSSVWGGNTIYF. CDR3 in DNA: TGTGCCAGCAGTAGTGTGTGGGGGGGAAACACCATATATTTT.

The rearrangement links TRBV29-1 to TRBJ2-7; D uncertain. The germline V gene encodes CDR1 SQVTM and CDR2 ANQGSEA. This CDR3 has 11 residues. The germline V and J ends were trimmed by 6 bases and 7 bases, with 13 bases remaining between them. CDR3 amino acids: CSVRREAEQYF. CDR3 bases: TGCAGCGTGAGGCGTGAGGCGGAGCAGTACTTC.